This paragraph covers one T cell receptor beta chain sequence. The sample originates from a study of control samples from healthy donors and cancer patients. Trimming stripped 10 bases from V and 0 bases from J, with 10 bases between. CDR1 is SGHAT and CDR2 is FQNNGV in the germline V gene. The CDR3 extends over 13 amino acids. Only in-frame clones appear in the TCRdb table, and some are missing; sequencing was by immunoSEQ multiplex PCR. This sample has approximately 140,000 clones, with roughly 90% found just once. The chain uses TRBV11-2 and TRBJ2-1; no firm D call. Sequenced: PBMCs. This clonotype originated in a man between 50 and 59 years old with head and neck cancer. The CDR3 nucleotides are TGTGCCACCCAAGTCAGCTCCTACAATGAGCAGTTCTTC. It is translated as CATQVSSYNEQFF.